These 21 T cell receptor beta chains came from one sample sequenced in a study of a mutant IDH1 vaccine in newly diagnosed glioma listed by TCRdb under 2021. Antigen specificity for these receptors is unknown. Library preparation employed the immunoSEQ multiplex PCR assay. As stored in TCRdb, this immuneACCESS dataset retains in-frame rearrangements with V and J assigned. A fraction of the clones does not appear; measured against another copy, unresolved V genes explain less than half of the discrepancy, and the remainder lacks a known reason. Present in this sample are roughly 69,000 clones, around 87% of which were seen just once. More than 1.5% of the sample rests with the top ten. What this sample's time point label stands for: week 35, safety follow-up. Each vaccine dose, consisting of 300 ug of a 20-mer mutant IDH1 peptide in Montanide, was administered subcutaneously with topical imiquimod.

The starting material was PBMCs, obtained from a glioma patient whose treatment included an IDH1 peptide vaccine. The source is a man younger than 45 with glioma.

The chain combines TRBV29-1 with TRBJ2-1; 10 bases match TRBD2. The germline V gene has CDR1 SQVTM and CDR2 ANQGSEA. The CDR3 has 14 residues. After removal of 4 bases from V and 3 bases from J, the junction contained 3 bases not matched to a gene. CDR3 coding DNA: TGCAGCGTTGGGAGCGGGGGGGGCTACAATGAGCAGTTCTTC. Its translation: CSVGSGGGYNEQFF.

This chain links TRBV4-1 with TRBJ1-5, with 8 positions matching TRBD1. Germline V gives CDR1 MGHRA, CDR2 YSYEKL. V trimming: 0 bases; J trimming: 11 bases; junction bases outside the gene matches: 15. The CDR3 has 17 amino acids. The CDR3 DNA is TGCGCCAGCAGCCAAGATTGGGGGACAGGCCGCATTTCGGCCCAGCATTTT. Translating gives CASSQDWGTGRISAQHF.

The V call is TRBV28, the J call TRBJ1-1; no clear D gene. Trimming shortened V by 8 bases and J by 0 bases, and 19 bases separated the two germline ends. The CDR3 is 16 residues long. CDR1 and CDR2 (germline): MDHEN, SYDVKM. The CDR3 nucleotides are TGTGCCAGCGGCAATCACCCACTCATACTGAACACTGAAGCTTTCTTT. This sequence encodes CASGNHPLILNTEAFF.

The chain is built from TRBV30 and TRBJ1-2, with a tentative D call TRBD1 (5 bases). V gave up 5 bases and J gave up 4 bases, with 17 bases separating them. Looked up from germline, CDR1 is GTSNPN and CDR2 is SVGIG (reference sequence). This CDR3 spans 14 amino acids. The DNA of the CDR3 is TGTGCCTGGGCTACCGGGGCCTCTGTCTATGGCTACACCTTC. It translates to CAWATGASVYGYTF. The whole variable domain, filled in from reference TRBV30 and TRBJ1-2, reads SQTIHQWPATLVQPVGSPLSLECTVEGTSNPNLYWYRQAAGRGLQLLFYSVGIGQISSEVPQNLSASRPQDRQFILSSKKLLLSDSGFYLCAWATGASVYGYTFGSGTRLTVV.

This chain joins TRBV2 and TRBJ1-1; D is possibly TRBD1 (5 bases). CDR1 is SNHLY and CDR2 is FYNNEI in the germline V gene. Trimming shortened V by 3 bases and J by 1 base, and 6 bases separated the two germline ends. The CDR3 has 13 residues. CDR3 DNA: TGTGCCAGCAGTGACGGGACGAACACTGAAGCTTTCTTT. This encodes CASSDGTNTEAFF.

The gene calls are TRBV5-8 and TRBJ1-2; D gene unclear. The V and J ends lost 0 bases and 6 bases respectively, with 6 bases between them. Germline CDR1 and CDR2: SGHTS and YDEGEE. This CDR3 region has 12 residues. CDR3 sequence reads: CASSLGRNGYTF. The CDR3 DNA is TGTGCCAGCAGCTTGGGGCGGAATGGCTACACCTTC.

The J gene is TRBJ1-2, the V gene TRBV6-1; D uncertain. CDR1 and CDR2 (germline): MNHNS, SASEGT. V was shortened by 2 bases and J by 2 bases, with 12 bases between the two germline ends. The CDR3 is 15 residues long. The CDR3: CASSEYRRLNYGYTF. For the CDR3, the DNA is TGTGCCAGCAGTGAATACAGACGGTTAAACTATGGCTACACCTTC.

This rearrangement joins TRBV19 to TRBJ2-6; D is unresolved. The CDR3 contains 15 residues. The V gene's germline CDR1 is LNHDA and CDR2 SQIVND (reference sequence). Trimming left V 3 bases short and J 0 bases short, with 6 bases between. CDR3 loop: CASSMAGSGANVLTF. The CDR3, as DNA: TGTGCCAGTAGTATGGCAGGCTCTGGGGCCAACGTCCTGACTTTC.

The chain is built from TRBV9 and TRBJ1-4, with unresolved D. This CDR3 is built from 14 residues. Germline CDR1 SGDLS, CDR2 YYNGEE. Trimming cost V 2 bases and J 5 bases, with 10 bases left between them. This CDR3 reads CASSVRTGNEKLFF. The CDR3 DNA follows: TGTGCCAGCAGCGTGCGGACGGGGAATGAAAAACTGTTTTTT.

This chain connects TRBV29-1 to TRBJ2-5, with D hard to call. CDR1 and CDR2 (germline): SQVTM, ANQGSEA. The length of the CDR3 is 12 residues. V was pared by 5 bases and J by 2 bases, with 9 bases between. In nucleotides, the CDR3 is TGCAGCGTTCGGACGGGTCAAGAGACCCAGTACTTC. This codes for CSVRTGQETQYF. Full variable domain (rest looked up from reference TRBV29-1 and TRBJ2-5): SAVISQKPSRDICQRGTSLTIQCQVDSQVTMMFWYRQQPGQSLTLIATANQGSEATYESGFVIDKFPISRPNLTFSTLTVSNMSPEDSSIYLCSVRTGQETQYFGPGTRLLVL.

The chain has TRBV19 and TRBJ2-2, with 7 bases lining up with TRBD2. The CDR3 covers 15 residues. Germline assignment: CDR1 LNHDA and CDR2 SQIVND (reference sequence). V shed 3 bases, J shed 2 bases, and the junction held 3 bases outside the gene matches. The CDR3 protein is CASSIAGVNTGELFF. The CDR3 DNA sequence: TGTGCCAGTAGTATTGCGGGGGTTAACACCGGGGAGCTGTTTTTT. Supplemented by reference TRBV19 and TRBJ2-2, the full variable domain reads DGGITQSPKYLFRKEGQNVTLSCEQNLNHDAMYWYRQDPGQGLRLIYYSQIVNDFQKGDIAEGYSVSREKKESFPLTVTSAQKNPTAFYLCASSIAGVNTGELFFGEGSRLTVL.

The gene calls are TRBV5-4 and TRBJ1-4, with TRBD1 matching over 9 bases. V was pared by 4 bases and J by 7 bases, with 8 bases of the junction left unmatched. This CDR3 has 15 residues. Germline assignment: CDR1 SGHNT and CDR2 YYREEE (reference sequence). CDR3 DNA: TGTGCCAGCAGCCCGGACAGGGGATCTGTTGAAAAACTGTTTTTT. It encodes CASSPDRGSVEKLFF.

V is TRBV28 and J is TRBJ1-1; unclear D gene. Trimming stripped 4 bases from V and 3 bases from J, with 9 bases between. The CDR3 runs 13 residues. CDR1 and CDR2 from the germline V gene are MDHEN and SYDVKM. The CDR3, as DNA: TGTGCCAGCAGTTCAAGGTTAGACACTGAAGCTTTCTTT. It codes for CASSSRLDTEAFF.

The V and J genes are TRBV4-3 and TRBJ1-3; D ambiguous. This CDR3 is built from 13 residues. The germline V gene encodes CDR1 LGHNA and CDR2 YSLEER. V lost 0 bases, J lost 6 bases, and 6 bases lay in between. In nucleotides, the CDR3 is TGCGCCAGCAGCCAAGAAGTTGTAAACACCATATATTTT. It translates to CASSQEVVNTIYF.

The chain recombines TRBV19 with TRBJ2-7; 7 positions agree with TRBD2. Trimming cost V 8 bases and J 7 bases; bases outside gene matches: 11. CDR3 length equals 13 residues. In germline, CDR1 is LNHDA, CDR2 SQIVND (reference sequence). The CDR3, as DNA: TGTGCCAGTGCACAGAGACTGGGGGGGGAGCAGTACTTC. Translation gives CASAQRLGGEQYF.

The rearrangement joins TRBV5-6 to TRBJ1-4; D remains unclear. V lost 2 bases, J lost 8 bases, and 10 bases lay in between. This CDR3 comprises 13 residues. The V gene's germline CDR1 is SGHDT and CDR2 YYEEEE. CDR3 DNA sequence: TGTGCCAGCAGCTTCACCCTTGAGGAAAAACTGTTTTTT. Translating it yields CASSFTLEEKLFF. The whole variable domain, remainder taken from reference TRBV5-6 and TRBJ1-4, is DAGVTQSPTHLIKTRGQQVTLRCSPKSGHDTVSWYQQALGQGPQFIFQYYEEEERQRGNFPDRFSGHQFPNYSSELNVNALLLGDSALYLCASSFTLEEKLFFGSGTQLSVL.

CDR3 nucleotides: TGTGCCAGCAGCCCTTTTGTCAATCGGGACCTTTACAATGAGCAGTTCTTC. This translates into CASSPFVNRDLYNEQFF. V gene TRBV7-3 combines with J gene TRBJ2-1; tentatively, D is TRBD1 or TRBD2 (5 bases each). CDR3 length: 17 residues. In germline, CDR1 is SGHTA, CDR2 FQGTGA. V lost 5 bases and J 4 bases, leaving 21 bases between the germline ends.

The CDR3 DNA follows: TGTGCCAGCAGCCCCACTAGCGGAGCCGCCTACGAGCAGTACTTC. Translated: CASSPTSGAAYEQYF. The chain couples TRBV4-2 to TRBJ2-7; 8 nucleotides match TRBD2. CDR1 and CDR2 (germline): LGHNA, YNFKEQ. After removal of 4 bases from V and 2 bases from J, the junction contained 7 bases not matched to a gene. This CDR3 spans 15 amino acids.

The gene calls are TRBV5-1 and TRBJ2-7; 7 bases fit TRBD2. The length of the CDR3 is 13 residues. CDR1 and CDR2 from the germline V gene are SGHRS and YFSETQ. Trimming cost V 1 base and J 9 bases; bases outside gene matches: 7. The CDR3: CASSLSGGRGQYF. Here the CDR3 DNA reads TGCGCCAGCAGCTTGTCGGGAGGTCGGGGGCAGTACTTC.

The chain joins TRBV6-1 to TRBJ1-5, with D possibly matching TRBD1 (6 bases). V dropped 2 bases and J dropped 1 base, with 12 bases sitting between them. The germline V gene encodes CDR1 MNHNS and CDR2 SASEGT. The CDR3 sequence is 16 residues long. CDR3 region: CASSERRGLSNQPQHF. The CDR3 DNA reads as TGTGCCAGCAGTGAACGGCGGGGGCTAAGCAATCAGCCCCAGCATTTT.

The CDR3 reads CAISAGQQETQYF. CDR3 nucleotide sequence: TGTGCCATCAGTGCGGGACAGCAAGAGACCCAGTACTTC. This sequence joins TRBV10-3 and TRBJ2-5; 7 bases are a match to TRBD1. CDR1 and CDR2 (germline): ENHRY, SYGVKD. Unmatched junction bases numbered 1, after V lost 4 bases and J lost 2 bases. This CDR3 has 13 residues.